This T cell receptor beta chain was obtained from a study of blood T cell repertoires in COVID-19. Overall study context: Both acute and convalescent COVID-19 samples were obtained from the United States, Italy and Spain. In each case, the material was cDNA or gDNA derived from T cells, B-cell-depleted T cells, or PBMCs.

Authors' data handling: Estimated nucleated cell counts came from reference gene primer amplification. Sequencing was performed with immunoSEQ multiplex PCR; in TCRdb, only in-frame clones are kept and a portion is missing. V and J calls and clone size are copied from that table; D and trimming were computed from the DNA. This table has 200,000 to 250,000 clones, 83% appearing once. CDR3 length: 14 residues. Seattle patients were enrolled during active infection and followed longitudinally. Sequenced material: peripheral blood. The receptor was isolated from a woman aged 25 to 45 with COVID-19, enrolled during active disease. This chain links TRBV21-1 with TRBJ2-7; no DNA check was done on the table's D call, TRBD1. TRBV21-1 is a recognized pseudogene. CDR3 DNA sequence: TGTGCCAGCAGCAAAGCGGGTGGGCCCTACGAGCAGTACTTC. It codes for CASSKAGGPYEQYF.